The T cell receptor (beta chain) described here comes from a study of regulatory T cells in long-lasting Graves disease. General study findings and limits: Small sample size may have lowered accuracy.

Arm-PCR with iRepertoire HTBI primers amplified the CDR3 regions for these TCR beta libraries. TCRdb recomputed calls from the multiplex PCR reads with MiXCR, one row per CDR3 protein. The sample records about 350,000 distinct CDR3 sequences, around 15% being singletons. Time point: newly diagnosed GD, antithyroid drugs for less than 3 months. RNA isolated from PBMCs was used to make the TCR library. This clonotype has at least ten counts. The antigen remains unidentified. These same data were also listed under a study on T cells in Graves' hyperthyroidism and ophthalmopathy. That work contributes: Ophthalmopathy was predicted by the model a median of 6.5 months ahead of onset.

The clonotype originates from a woman aged 18-30 years with Graves disease. This specimen consisted of peripheral blood mononuclear cells (PBMCs), obtained at new diagnosis, from a patient treated with antithyroid drugs.

The CDR3: CASSFPGWGETYNEQFF. The CDR3 DNA reads as TGTGCCAGCAGTTTCCCTGGGTGGGGGGAGACCTACAATGAGCAGTTCTTC. V gene TRBV28 combines with J gene TRBJ2-1; D possibly corresponds to TRBD2 (6 bases). The V end was cut by 3 bases, the J end by 2 bases, with 17 bases between. CDR1 is MDHEN and CDR2 is SYDVKM in the germline V gene. The CDR3 covers 17 residues.